This TCR delta chain came from a study of gamma-delta chains in newborns, infants, children. About the research overall: Innate gammadelta T cells reportedly expand polyclonally right after birth, driven by microbial exposure, per the title.

The CDR3 loop spans 17 amino acids. The J segment lost 7 bases and the V segment lost 0 bases, leaving 10 bases of the junction unmatched. CDR1 is GEAIGNYY and CDR2 is EKD in the germline V gene. TCRdb re-processed the reads via CATT. The table includes a few thousand delta-chain clones, approximately 2% detected once. This clone came up a few times. This clonotype was obtained from a child who was a newborn, infant or young child, either healthy, febrile or measles-vaccinated (not recorded which). The rearrangement uses TRDV2 and TRDJ2, with 10 bases aligning to TRDD3. What was sequenced was blood. CDR3: CACDTVGPGGYRAQLFF. The CDR3 DNA follows: TGTGCCTGTGACACCGTGGGGCCTGGGGGATATAGAGCACAACTCTTCTTT.